A selection of T cell receptor beta chains follows, all from one sample in a study of T-cell memory formation after mild COVID-19. Each CDR3 protein is one row after TCRdb ran MiXCR on the 5' RACE reads. The table shows about 62,000 distinct CDR3 sequences, with 9.3% occurring only once. The sample taken for sequencing was PBMCs or a T cell subset sorted from them (not recorded which). These receptors came from a man aged 18 to 29 who had mild COVID-19 (a few samples of this study predate the infection). Cell type and time point are not known. Both conserved end residues are part of each CDR3. D genes are given only for firm matches. For some rows the clone size is stated as once, few or many, or as a class when expanded; others skip it.

j_gene: TRBJ2-3; d_gene: TRBD2; v_gene: TRBV5-1; abundance: -; CDR3nt: TGCGCCAGCAGCTTGGGGCGTTATAGCGGGGGGACAGATACGCAGTATTTT; CDR3aa: CASSLGRYSGGTDTQYF
j_gene: TRBJ2-6; d_gene: -; v_gene: TRBV4-1; abundance: -; CDR3nt: TGCGCCAGCAGGGGGGCAGGATTGGCTGGGGCCAACGTCCTGACTTTC; CDR3aa: CASRGAGLAGANVLTF
j_gene: TRBJ1-2; d_gene: TRBD1; v_gene: TRBV7-8; abundance: -; CDR3nt: TGTGCCAGCAGCTTGAAACCGGGACAGGCCCCACCTTACTATGGCTACACCTTC; CDR3aa: CASSLKPGQAPPYYGYTF
j_gene: TRBJ2-5; d_gene: TRBD2; v_gene: TRBV4-3; abundance: many; CDR3nt: TGCGCCAGCAGCCAGGCAACTAGCGGGATAATACAAGAGACCCAGTACTTC; CDR3aa: CASSQATSGIIQETQYF
j_gene: TRBJ1-1; d_gene: -; v_gene: TRBV7-2; abundance: -; CDR3nt: TGTGCCAGCAGCCCGGTGTTCGGGGGCCGAACTGAAGCTTTCTTT; CDR3aa: CASSPVFGGRTEAFF
j_gene: TRBJ1-2; d_gene: -; v_gene: TRBV3-1; abundance: -; CDR3nt: TGTGCCAGCAGCCCGGACAAGAACTATGGCTACACCTTC; CDR3aa: CASSPDKNYGYTF
j_gene: TRBJ2-3; d_gene: TRBD2; v_gene: TRBV20-1; abundance: few; CDR3nt: TGCAGTGCTGGTCCTAGCGGGGGTTTCACAGATACGCAGTATTTT; CDR3aa: CSAGPSGGFTDTQYF
j_gene: TRBJ2-7; d_gene: -; v_gene: TRBV20-1; abundance: many; CDR3nt: TGCAGTGCTAGGGGCCGGCTAAGCTCCTACGAGCAGTACTTC; CDR3aa: CSARGRLSSYEQYF
j_gene: TRBJ2-2; d_gene: -; v_gene: TRBV5-1; abundance: -; CDR3nt: TGCGCCAGCAGCGAAGACAGGTTAGGCGGGGAGCTGTTTTTT; CDR3aa: CASSEDRLGGELFF
j_gene: TRBJ1-2; d_gene: -; v_gene: TRBV7-2; abundance: few; CDR3nt: TGTGCCAGCAGCTCATCAACAGGGAGGGAACTATATGGCTACACCTTC; CDR3aa: CASSSSTGRELYGYTF
j_gene: TRBJ2-5; d_gene: -; v_gene: TRBV27; abundance: -; CDR3nt: TGTGCCAGCAGTGTTAGAGGTCGAGAGACCCAGTACTTC; CDR3aa: CASSVRGRETQYF
j_gene: TRBJ2-3; d_gene: -; v_gene: TRBV5-5; abundance: few; CDR3nt: TGTGCCAGCAGCTTGGCGGGCAGCCCAACAAGGACAGATACGCAGTATTTT; CDR3aa: CASSLAGSPTRTDTQYF
j_gene: TRBJ2-7; d_gene: -; v_gene: TRBV9; abundance: many; CDR3nt: TGTGCCAGCAGCGTAGTTAGCGGCCCCTACGAGCAGTACTTC; CDR3aa: CASSVVSGPYEQYF
j_gene: TRBJ1-6; d_gene: -; v_gene: TRBV5-1; abundance: few; CDR3nt: TGCGCCAGCAGCTCTCAGGGGAATTCACCCCTCCACTTT; CDR3aa: CASSSQGNSPLHF
j_gene: TRBJ2-2; d_gene: -; v_gene: TRBV6-2/TRBV6-3; abundance: few; CDR3nt: TGTGCCAGCAGTTATTACCGACAGAGCCTTTCTAGGGGGGCGAACACCGGGGAGCTGTTTTTT; CDR3aa: CASSYYRQSLSRGANTGELFF
j_gene: TRBJ1-5; d_gene: -; v_gene: TRBV7-2; abundance: few; CDR3nt: TGTGCCAGCAGCCCGTGGACAGATCAGCCCCAGCATTTT; CDR3aa: CASSPWTDQPQHF
j_gene: TRBJ2-3; d_gene: -; v_gene: TRBV5-1; abundance: many; CDR3nt: TGCGCCAGCAGCTTGGCCCAAACAAGCACAGATACGCAGTATTTT; CDR3aa: CASSLAQTSTDTQYF
j_gene: TRBJ1-5; d_gene: -; v_gene: TRBV5-1; abundance: -; CDR3nt: TGCGCCAGCAGAGGGGGTCCCAATCAGCCCCAGCATTTT; CDR3aa: CASRGGPNQPQHF
j_gene: TRBJ1-1; d_gene: TRBD1; v_gene: TRBV6-6; abundance: many; CDR3nt: TGTGCCAGCAGCCGGATCCCCGACCCCCTGGGGACAGCTGAAGCTTTCTTT; CDR3aa: CASSRIPDPLGTAEAFF
j_gene: TRBJ2-1; d_gene: -; v_gene: TRBV28; abundance: -; CDR3nt: TGTGCCAGCAGTTCCTCCGGGACCAGGCGCTCCTACAATGAGCAGTTCTTC; CDR3aa: CASSSSGTRRSYNEQFF
j_gene: TRBJ1-2; d_gene: TRBD1; v_gene: TRBV7-2; abundance: few; CDR3nt: TGTGCCAGCAGCTTAGCTGGACAGGCACCGGCGGGCTACACCTTC; CDR3aa: CASSLAGQAPAGYTF
j_gene: TRBJ2-3; d_gene: -; v_gene: TRBV18; abundance: few; CDR3nt: TGTGCCAGCTCACCAACCTGGGGGGGGGCCACAGATACGCAGTATTTT; CDR3aa: CASSPTWGGATDTQYF